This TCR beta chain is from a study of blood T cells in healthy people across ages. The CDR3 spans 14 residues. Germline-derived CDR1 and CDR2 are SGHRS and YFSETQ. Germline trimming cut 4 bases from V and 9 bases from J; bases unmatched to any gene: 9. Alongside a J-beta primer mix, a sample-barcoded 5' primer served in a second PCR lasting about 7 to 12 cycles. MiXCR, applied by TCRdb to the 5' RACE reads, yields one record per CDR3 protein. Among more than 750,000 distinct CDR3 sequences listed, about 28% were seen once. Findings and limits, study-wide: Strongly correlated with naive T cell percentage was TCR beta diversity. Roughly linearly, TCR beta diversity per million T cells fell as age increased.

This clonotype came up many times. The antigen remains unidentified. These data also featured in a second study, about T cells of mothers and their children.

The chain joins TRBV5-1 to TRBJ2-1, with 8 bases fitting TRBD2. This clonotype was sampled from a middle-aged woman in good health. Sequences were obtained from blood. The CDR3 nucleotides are TGCGCCAGCAGCCAGAATAGCGGGGAGGTTGAGCAGTTCTTC. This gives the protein CASSQNSGEVEQFF. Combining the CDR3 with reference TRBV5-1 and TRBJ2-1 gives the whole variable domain KAGVTQTPRYLIKTRGQQVTLSCSPISGHRSVSWYQQTPGQGLQFLFEYFSETQRNKGNFPGRFSGRQFSNSRSEMNVSTLELGDSALYLCASSQNSGEVEQFFGPGTRLTVL.